Given below is one T cell receptor beta chain in context. From germline, CDR1 is SEHNR and CDR2 FQNEAQ (reference sequence). The CDR3 totals 11 residues. The V gene lost 6 bases and the J gene lost 3 bases, with 5 bases spanning the gap. The data were taken from a study of blood T cell repertoires in COVID-19. Overall study context: The analysed material was cDNA or gDNA that came from T cells, B-cell-depleted T cells, or PBMCs.

In the authors' methods: Reference gene primer amplification in the assay estimated nucleated cell counts. Sequencing used immunoSEQ multiplex PCR; TCRdb keeps in-frame clones, though not all of them. V, J and clone size are those of that table, while D and trimming were read from the DNA. The profile shows fewer than 250,000 clones, approximately 86% of them singletons. Participant reports of clinical history set cohort assignment. The material sequenced was PBMCs or T cells enriched from blood (not recorded which). The receptor's source is a woman aged 25 to 39 with acute COVID-19. The genes are TRBV7-9 and TRBJ1-2; D uncertain. Here the CDR3 reads CASSSYYGYTF. The CDR3 DNA reads TGTGCCAGCAGTTCTTACTATGGCTACACCTTC. The whole variable domain, remainder taken from reference TRBV7-9 and TRBJ1-2, is DTGVSQNPRHKITKRGQNVTFRCDPISEHNRLYWYRQTLGQGPEFLTYFQNEAQLEKSRLLSDRFSAERPKGSFSTLEIQRTEQGDSAMYLCASSSYYGYTFGSGTRLTVV.